The 5 T cell receptor beta chains below all came from one sample that was sequenced in a study of neurological immune-mediated disorders. The sample's time point: longitudinal time-point 3. MiXCR was run by TCRdb on the 5' RACE reads, yielding one entry per CDR3 protein. The sample records roughly 53,000 distinct CDR3 sequences, approximately 8.4% being singletons. Sequenced input: PBMCs. The receptors come from a woman aged 40 to 50 in good health.

This clonotype has at least ten counts. The chain combines TRBV6-2 or TRBV6-3 with TRBJ1-1; D ambiguous. V was trimmed by 0 bases and J by 0 bases, leaving 11 bases between them. Germline loops: CDR1 MNHEY, CDR2 SVGEGT. The CDR3 is made up of 16 amino acids. The CDR3 DNA follows: TGTGCCAGCAGTTACTCGCTCCGACCGATGAACACTGAAGCTTTCTTT. Its protein is CASSYSLRPMNTEAFF.

This clonotype was found many times. The V and J genes are TRBV29-1 and TRBJ2-1, with TRBD1 matching over 10 bases. CDR1 is SQVTM and CDR2 is ANQGSEA in the germline V gene. This CDR3 contains 16 residues. Trimming took 3 bases from V and 0 from J; bases not matched to a gene: 5. DNA of the CDR3: TGCAGCGTTGACGCTGACAGGGGGCTCTCCTACAATGAGCAGTTCTTC. Its translation is CSVDADRGLSYNEQFF.

V is TRBV20-1 and J is TRBJ1-2; D is unclear. The V and J ends lost 3 bases and 8 bases respectively, with 16 bases between them. CDR1 and CDR2 (germline): DFQATT, SNEGSKA (reference sequence). There are 13 residues in the CDR3. The CDR3 here is CSARDVQCWGYTF. In DNA form, the CDR3 reads TGCAGTGCTAGGGATGTACAGTGTTGGGGCTACACCTTC.

Ten or more counts support this clonotype. The V gene is TRBV3-1, the J gene TRBJ1-3; 8 bases match TRBD1. Trimming removed 1 base from V and 11 bases from J; junction bases left unmatched: 1. The germline gives CDR1 LGHDT, CDR2 YNNKEL (reference sequence). This CDR3 contains 12 residues. CDR3 sequence reads: CASSQGDRPIYF. The CDR3 bases are TGTGCCAGCAGCCAAGGGGACAGGCCCATATATTTT.

In this sample, this clonotype turned up many times. This rearrangement joins TRBV6-1 to TRBJ1-2; TRBD1 is a possible D gene (6 bases). Per germline, CDR1 MNHNS and CDR2 SASEGT. V was pared by 6 bases and J by 3 bases, with 11 bases between. The CDR3 extends over 13 amino acids. CDR3 nucleotides: TGTGCCAGCAGCACTCAGGGGTACTATGGCTACACCTTC. It translates to CASSTQGYYGYTF.